Sequencing of this TCR beta chain was carried out in a study of beta chain features in type 1 diabetes. Findings of the study overall: In these data, an HLA type influence on TCRB rearrangement remained unresolved. The study found moderately but significantly shorter TCRB CDR3s in all four CD4+ subsets of Type 1 diabetes patients. When VDJ junctions were examined, type 1 diabetes patients showed fewer insertions and more deletions.

This clone was found a few times. Its cognate antigen is unknown. TCRB transcripts that were expressed got sequenced, as all of the isolated RNA had been reverse transcribed. The assay was immunoSEQ multiplex PCR, and TCRdb's table has in-frame clones only and misses some. The sample lists roughly 700,000 clones, 10% to 15% seen once, with about 0.02% in the top ten. Germline V gene sequence: CDR1 MNHNY, CDR2 SVGAGI (reference sequence). Trimming removed 6 bases from V and 3 bases from J, with 14 bases in between. The CDR3 extends over 14 amino acids. The chain recombines TRBV6-6 with TRBJ1-1; no reliable D call. Material: naive CD4+ T cells from blood. The TCR sequence derives from a young man with type 1 diabetes. CDR3 sequence (DNA): TGTGCCAGCAGGGCCCAAAATGGAGACACTGAAGCTTTCTTT. The encoded protein is CASRAQNGDTEAFF.